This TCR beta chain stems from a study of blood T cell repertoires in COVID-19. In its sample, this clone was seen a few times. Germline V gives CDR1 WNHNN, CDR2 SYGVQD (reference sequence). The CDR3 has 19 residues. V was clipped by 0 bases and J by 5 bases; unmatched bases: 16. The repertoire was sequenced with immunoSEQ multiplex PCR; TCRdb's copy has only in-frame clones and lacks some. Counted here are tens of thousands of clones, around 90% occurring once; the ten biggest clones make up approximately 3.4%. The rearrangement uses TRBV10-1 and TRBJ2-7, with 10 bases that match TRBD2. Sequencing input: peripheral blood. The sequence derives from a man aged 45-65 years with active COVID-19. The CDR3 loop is CASSESRGSGGTRVNEQYF. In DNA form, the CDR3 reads TGCGCCAGCAGTGAGTCCCGGGGTAGCGGGGGGACACGTGTGAACGAGCAGTACTTC.